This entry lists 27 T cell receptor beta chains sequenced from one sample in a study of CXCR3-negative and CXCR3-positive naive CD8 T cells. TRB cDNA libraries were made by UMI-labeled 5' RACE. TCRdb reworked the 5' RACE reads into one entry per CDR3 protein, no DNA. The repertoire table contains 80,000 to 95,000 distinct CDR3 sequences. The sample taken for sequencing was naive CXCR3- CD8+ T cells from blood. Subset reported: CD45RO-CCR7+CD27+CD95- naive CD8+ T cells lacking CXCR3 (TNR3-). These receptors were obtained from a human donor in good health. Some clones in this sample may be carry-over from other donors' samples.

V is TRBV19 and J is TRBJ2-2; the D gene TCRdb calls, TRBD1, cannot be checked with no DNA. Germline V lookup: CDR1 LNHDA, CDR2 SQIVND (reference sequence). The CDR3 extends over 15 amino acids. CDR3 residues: CASSTTGANTGELFF.

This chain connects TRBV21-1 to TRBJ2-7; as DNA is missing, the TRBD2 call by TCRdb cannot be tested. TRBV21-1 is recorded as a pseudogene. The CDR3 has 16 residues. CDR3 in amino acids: CASSTGLAPVSYEQYF.

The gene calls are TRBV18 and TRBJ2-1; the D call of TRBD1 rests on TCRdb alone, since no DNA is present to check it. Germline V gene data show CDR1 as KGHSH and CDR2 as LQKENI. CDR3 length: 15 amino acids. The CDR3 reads CASSPWGQNYNEQFF.

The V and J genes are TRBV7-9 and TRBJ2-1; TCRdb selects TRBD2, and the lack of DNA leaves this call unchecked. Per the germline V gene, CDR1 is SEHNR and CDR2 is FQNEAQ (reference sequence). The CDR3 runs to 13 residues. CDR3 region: CASSSQRDNEQFF.

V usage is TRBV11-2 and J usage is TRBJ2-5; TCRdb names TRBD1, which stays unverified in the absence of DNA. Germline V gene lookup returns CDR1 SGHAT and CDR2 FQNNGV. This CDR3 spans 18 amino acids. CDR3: CASSLGRERGPYQETQYF.

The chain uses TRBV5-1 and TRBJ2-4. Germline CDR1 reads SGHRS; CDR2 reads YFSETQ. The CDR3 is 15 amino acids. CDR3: CASSFPLEVKNIQYF. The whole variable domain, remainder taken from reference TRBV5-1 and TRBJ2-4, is KAGVTQTPRYLIKTRGQQVTLSCSPISGHRSVSWYQQTPGQGLQFLFEYFSETQRNKGNFPGRFSGRQFSNSRSEMNVSTLELGDSALYLCASSFPLEVKNIQYFGAGTRLSVL.

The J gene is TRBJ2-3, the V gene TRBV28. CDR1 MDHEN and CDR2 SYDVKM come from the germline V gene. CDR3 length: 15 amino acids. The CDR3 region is CASSMQVFRTDTQYF.

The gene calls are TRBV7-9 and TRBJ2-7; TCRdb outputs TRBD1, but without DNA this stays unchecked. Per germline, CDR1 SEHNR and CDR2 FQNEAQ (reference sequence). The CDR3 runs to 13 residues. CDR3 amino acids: CASSGGPTYEQYF.

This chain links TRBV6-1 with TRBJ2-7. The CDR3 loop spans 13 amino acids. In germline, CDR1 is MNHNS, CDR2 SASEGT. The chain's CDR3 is CASSEDFPCEQYF.

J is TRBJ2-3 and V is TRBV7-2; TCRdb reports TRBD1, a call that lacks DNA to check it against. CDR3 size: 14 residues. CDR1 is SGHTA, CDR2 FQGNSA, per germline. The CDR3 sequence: CASSPVGGTDTQYF.

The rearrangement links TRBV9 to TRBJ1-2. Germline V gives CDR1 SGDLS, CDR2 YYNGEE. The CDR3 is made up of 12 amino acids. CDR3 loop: CASEGLPSGYTF. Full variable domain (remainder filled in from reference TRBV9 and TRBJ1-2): DSGVTQTPKHLITATGQRVTLRCSPRSGDLSVYWYQQSLDQGLQFLIQYYNGEERAKGNILERFSAQQFPDLHSELNLSSLELGDSALYFCASEGLPSGYTFGSGTRLTVV.

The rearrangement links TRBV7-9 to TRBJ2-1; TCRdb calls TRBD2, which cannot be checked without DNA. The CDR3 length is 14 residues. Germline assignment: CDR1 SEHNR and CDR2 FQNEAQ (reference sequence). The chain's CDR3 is CASSLVGGGNEQFF.

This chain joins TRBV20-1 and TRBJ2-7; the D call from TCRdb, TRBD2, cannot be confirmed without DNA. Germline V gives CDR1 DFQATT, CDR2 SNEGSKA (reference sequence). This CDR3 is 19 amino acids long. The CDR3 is CSARDRGTSGSPSLREQYF.

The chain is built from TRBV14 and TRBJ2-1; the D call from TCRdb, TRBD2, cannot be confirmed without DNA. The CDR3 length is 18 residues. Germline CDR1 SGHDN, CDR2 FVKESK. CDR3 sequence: CASSQARASGGTYNEQFF.

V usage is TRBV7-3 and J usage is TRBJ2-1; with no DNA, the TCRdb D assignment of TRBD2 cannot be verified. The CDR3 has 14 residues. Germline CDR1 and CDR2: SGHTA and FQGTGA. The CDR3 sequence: CASSLLAGGSEQFF.

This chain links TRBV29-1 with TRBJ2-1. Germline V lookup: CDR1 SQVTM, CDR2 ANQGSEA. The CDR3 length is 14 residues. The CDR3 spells CSVEQGSAYNEQFF.

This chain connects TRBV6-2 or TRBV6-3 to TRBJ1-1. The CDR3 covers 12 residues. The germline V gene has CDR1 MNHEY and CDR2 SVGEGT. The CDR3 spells CASSYGITEAFF.

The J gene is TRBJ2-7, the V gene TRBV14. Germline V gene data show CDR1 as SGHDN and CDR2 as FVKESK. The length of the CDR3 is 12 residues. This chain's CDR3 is CASSQEEEEQYF.

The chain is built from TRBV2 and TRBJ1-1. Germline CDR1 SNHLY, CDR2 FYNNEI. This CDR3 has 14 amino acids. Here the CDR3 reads CASSEILGDTEAFF. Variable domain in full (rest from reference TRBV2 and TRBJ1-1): EPEVTQTPSHQVTQMGQEVILRCVPISNHLYFYWYRQILGQKVEFLVSFYNNEISEKSEIFDDQFSVERPDGSNFTLKIRSTKLEDSAMYFCASSEILGDTEAFFGQGTRLTVV.

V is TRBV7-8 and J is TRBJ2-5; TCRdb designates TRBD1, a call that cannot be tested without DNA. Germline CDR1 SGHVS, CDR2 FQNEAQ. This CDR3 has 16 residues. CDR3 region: CASSLERQGGKETQYF.

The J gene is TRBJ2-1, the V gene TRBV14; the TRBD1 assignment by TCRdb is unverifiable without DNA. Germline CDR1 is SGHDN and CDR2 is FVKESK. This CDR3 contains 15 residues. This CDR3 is CASSLGQSLGNEQFF.

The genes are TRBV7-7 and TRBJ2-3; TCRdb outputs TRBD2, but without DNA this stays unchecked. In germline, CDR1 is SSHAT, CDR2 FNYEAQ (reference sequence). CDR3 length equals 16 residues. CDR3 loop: CASSPGRGGPTDTQYF.

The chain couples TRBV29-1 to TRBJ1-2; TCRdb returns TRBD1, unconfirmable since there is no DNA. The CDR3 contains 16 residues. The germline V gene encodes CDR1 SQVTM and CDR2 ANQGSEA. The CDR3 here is CSVVGPSAGGEYGYTF.

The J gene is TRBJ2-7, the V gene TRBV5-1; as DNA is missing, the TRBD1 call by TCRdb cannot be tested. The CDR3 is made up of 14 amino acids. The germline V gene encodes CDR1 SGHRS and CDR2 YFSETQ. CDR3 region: CASSLAGGAYEQYF.

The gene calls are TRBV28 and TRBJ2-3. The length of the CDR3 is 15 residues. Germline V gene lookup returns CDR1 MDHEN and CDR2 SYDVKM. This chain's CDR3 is CASSQETSYTDTQYF.

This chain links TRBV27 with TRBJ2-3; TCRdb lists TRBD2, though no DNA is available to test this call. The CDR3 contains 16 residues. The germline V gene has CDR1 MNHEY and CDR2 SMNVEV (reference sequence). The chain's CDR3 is CASSLSIGPYTDTQYF.

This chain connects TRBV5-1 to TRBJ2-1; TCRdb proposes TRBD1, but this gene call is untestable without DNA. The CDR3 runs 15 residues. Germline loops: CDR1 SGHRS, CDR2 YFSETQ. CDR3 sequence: CASSLGGGLNNEQFF.